This is a list of T cell receptor beta chains from one sample in a study of T cells in tuberculosis. The data were produced by immunoSEQ multiplex PCR, yet TCRdb's version contains in-frame clones alone and is incomplete. The table shows 7,500 to 8,500 clones, with approximately 95% occurring only once. The sample taken for sequencing was PBMCs. The receptors were sampled from an adult with tuberculosis. Each CDR3 is given with its conserved first and last residue. D genes are given only for firm matches. Part of the rows lack a size; the others show once, few, many or a class for expanded clones.

cdr3_length j_call v_call clone_size d_call cdr3_nt cdr3_aa
13 TRBJ1-1 TRBV6-1 few NA TGTGCCAGTGGCAGGGTAAGGGACACTGAAGCTTTCTTT CASGRVRDTEAFF
11 TRBJ1-2 TRBV29-1 NA NA TGCAGCGTACACAATAACTATGGCTACACCTTC CSVHNNYGYTF
14 TRBJ2-1 TRBV10-3 NA TRBD2 TGTGCCATCAGTGAATTAGCGGGGGGTGGTGAGCAGTTCTTC CAISELAGGGEQFF
14 TRBJ2-7 TRBV6-5 NA NA TGTGCCAGCAGTTACACCCGGGGTCCTCAGGAGCAGTACTTC CASSYTRGPQEQYF
13 TRBJ1-5 TRBV27 NA NA TGTGCCAGCAGTTTAAGGGGTTGGCAGCCCCAGCATTTT CASSLRGWQPQHF
13 TRBJ1-1 TRBV29-1 NA NA TGCAGCGTTGAAGAGGGGGGGGACACTGAAGCTTTCTTT CSVEEGGDTEAFF
17 TRBJ1-6 TRBV15 NA TRBD1 TGTGCCACCAGCAGAGATCCAGGGGGCAATAATAATTCACCCCTCCACTTT CATSRDPGGNNNSPLHF
12 TRBJ2-5 TRBV5-1 once NA TGCGCCAGCAGCTTGGACCGGGTGACCCAGTACTTC CASSLDRVTQYF
13 TRBJ2-7 TRBV19 once NA TGTGCCAGTAGTATACAGGCCAACTACGAGCAGTACTTC CASSIQANYEQYF
13 TRBJ1-1 TRBV28 NA NA TGTGCCAGCAGTCCGAAAACAGGGAACGGGGCTTTCTTT CASSPKTGNGAFF
12 TRBJ1-1 TRBV19 NA NA TGTGCCAGTAGTATAGTTGGAGGAGGCGCTTTCTTT CASSIVGGGAFF
15 TRBJ2-3 TRBV19 NA NA TGTGCCAGTAGTACAACAGGGAGTCAGGCAGATACGCAGTATTTT CASSTTGSQADTQYF
13 TRBJ2-5 TRBV5-1 NA NA TGCGCCAGCAGCCCTGACATACAAGAGACCCAGTACTTC CASSPDIQETQYF
17 TRBJ2-2 TRBV5-4 NA TRBD1 TGTGCCAGCAGCTTATTTACCGGGACAGGGTTTGGCGGGGAGCTGTTTTTT CASSLFTGTGFGGELFF
13 TRBJ2-7 TRBV2 NA TRBD1 TGTGCCAGCAGCCCGGGACAGCCCTACGAGCAGTACTTC CASSPGQPYEQYF
15 TRBJ2-7 TRBV11-2 NA NA TGTGCCAGCAGCTTATTCGGGGGACCCCACTACGAGCAGTACTTC CASSLFGGPHYEQYF
15 TRBJ2-5 TRBV5-6 NA TRBD2 TGTGCCAGCAGCTTGAGGGCGGGAGCAGGAGAGACCCAGTACTTC CASSLRAGAGETQYF
12 TRBJ1-2 TRBV5-6 NA NA TGTGCCAGCAGCTTGGGACCAGGGGGCTACACCTTC CASSLGPGGYTF
17 TRBJ2-6 TRBV5-1 NA NA TGCGCCAGCAGCTTGGTAGCGTCACGCTCTGGGGCCAACGTCCTGACTTTC CASSLVASRSGANVLTF
18 TRBJ2-3 TRBV5-6 NA TRBD2 TGTGCCAGCAGCTTGGGACTAGCGGGAGTAGCAGGCACAGATACGCAGTATTTT CASSLGLAGVAGTDTQYF
14 TRBJ1-1 TRBV5-1 NA NA TGCGCCAGCAGCGCGGGACTGTCGAACACTGAAGCTTTCTTT CASSAGLSNTEAFF
15 TRBJ1-1 TRBV14 once TRBD1 TGTGCCAGCAGCCAAGAGGACAGGATGTACACTGAAGCTTTCTTT CASSQEDRMYTEAFF
17 TRBJ2-6 TRBV6-1 NA NA TGTGCCAGCAGTGATGACGCGGGGCGCTCTGGGGCCAACGTCCTGACTTTC CASSDDAGRSGANVLTF
15 TRBJ1-6 TRBV28 NA NA TGTGCCAGCAGCGACGACAGCCTCCATAATTCACCCCTCCACTTT CASSDDSLHNSPLHF
17 TRBJ2-1 TRBV7-2 NA NA TGTGCCAGCAGCTTGGGGGATCTAGGGGGCTCCTACAATGAGCAGTTCTTC CASSLGDLGGSYNEQFF
15 TRBJ2-5 TRBV7-6 NA TRBD2 TGTGCCAGCAGCCCCGGACTAGCGGGAGAAGAGACCCAGTACTTC CASSPGLAGEETQYF
22 TRBJ2-3 TRBV23-1 NA NA TGCGCCAGCAGTCGAAAAGTCGAGGTTCGGGACTTAGGGGTGAGAGGCACAGATACGCAGTATTTT CASSRKVEVRDLGVRGTDTQYF
14 TRBJ1-1 TRBV27 NA NA TGTGCCAGCCTCCCCCGCAGGGCTGGCACTGAAGCTTTCTTT CASLPRRAGTEAFF
15 TRBJ2-7 TRBV7-8 NA TRBD1 TGTGCCAGCAGCCACCTTCGGGGACAGGGGGACGAGCAGTACTTC CASSHLRGQGDEQYF
16 TRBJ2-1 TRBV11-1 NA NA TGTGCCAGCATAGAGCTAAAAGGGGGATCCTACAATGAGCAGTTCTTC CASIELKGGSYNEQFF
17 TRBJ1-1 TRBV5-1 NA TRBD1 TGCGCCAGCAGCTTGGAGGGGACAGGGGGATCGAACACTGAAGCTTTCTTT CASSLEGTGGSNTEAFF
15 TRBJ2-1 TRBV6-5 NA TRBD2 TGTGCCAGCAGAGCAGCGGGAGGGTCATACAATGAGCAGTTCTTC CASRAAGGSYNEQFF
13 TRBJ2-7 TRBV18 NA TRBD1 TGTGCCAGCTCACAGGGGGCGTCAATCGAGCAGTACTTC CASSQGASIEQYF
16 TRBJ2-5 TRBV4-1 once TRBD2 TGCGCCAGCAGCCAACTGACTAGCGGGTATCAAGAGACCCAGTACTTC CASSQLTSGYQETQYF
14 TRBJ1-5 TRBV7-9 once NA TGTGCCAGCAGCTTAACTGACAATGGCCAGCCCCAGCATTTT CASSLTDNGQPQHF
14 TRBJ1-4 TRBV2 NA NA TGTGCCTTTCATCCGGCCGGAGACAGGGAAAAACTGTTTTTT CAFHPAGDREKLFF
16 TRBJ2-3 TRBV18 NA NA TGTGCCAGCTCCCCCGACAGGGGAGGGAGCACAGATACGCAGTATTTT CASSPDRGGSTDTQYF
14 TRBJ1-1 TRBV6-5 NA NA TGTGCCAGCAGTTACGGGGAGGGGGGGTCTGAAGCTTTCTTT CASSYGEGGSEAFF
15 TRBJ2-5 TRBV5-6 NA NA TGTGCCAGCAGCTTGGGGCTAGCCCAGGGGTCGACCCAGTACTTC CASSLGLAQGSTQYF
14 TRBJ1-2 TRBV6-5 NA TRBD1 TGTGCCAGCAGTTCCGCCTGGGACAGGGGAGCGTACACCTTC CASSSAWDRGAYTF
15 TRBJ2-5 TRBV4-1 NA NA TGCGCCAGCAGCCCCAATGGGGGGGCAGTGGAGACCCAGTACTTC CASSPNGGAVETQYF
16 TRBJ1-3 TRBV10-3 NA NA TGTGCCATCAGTGTAGGAGGAGAAAACTCTGGAAACACCATATATTTT CAISVGGENSGNTIYF
13 TRBJ1-2 TRBV30 few NA TGTGCCTGGTCGGATTGGGCCCTCTATGGCTACACCTTC CAWSDWALYGYTF
15 TRBJ2-2 TRBV6-1 NA NA TGTGCCAGCAGCGAGAGGACAGTCAACACCGGGGAGCTGTTTTTT CASSERTVNTGELFF
15 TRBJ2-7 TRBV2 NA TRBD1 TGTGCCAGCAGTGATTGGGACAGACTCTCCTACGAGCAGTACTTC CASSDWDRLSYEQYF
14 TRBJ2-3 TRBV5-1 once TRBD2 TGCGCCAGCAGCTCCGCGGGAGCCACAGATACGCAGTATTTT CASSSAGATDTQYF
15 TRBJ1-1 TRBV19 NA TRBD1 TGTGCCAGTAGTCCCGGGACAGGCGGGGACACTGAAGCTTTCTTT CASSPGTGGDTEAFF
19 TRBJ2-3 TRBV19 NA TRBD2 TGTGCCAGTAGTATCCAGGACAGTCTGGGACTAGCGGATTCAGATACGCAGTATTTT CASSIQDSLGLADSDTQYF
15 TRBJ2-7 TRBV5-5 NA TRBD1 TGTGCCAGCAGCTCAACCGGGACAGGGTACTACGAGCAGTACTTC CASSSTGTGYYEQYF
15 TRBJ2-5 TRBV7-2 NA NA TGTGCCAGCAGCTTAAACAGGGAGCGAGGGGAGACCCAGTACTTC CASSLNRERGETQYF
20 TRBJ2-1 TRBV7-6 NA TRBD2 TGTGCCAGCAGCTTAGTAGTAGGGGCTAGCGGGAGCCTAGAGCGGGGTGAGCAGTTCTTC CASSLVVGASGSLERGEQFF
14 TRBJ2-2 TRBV5-1 NA NA TGCGCCAGCAGCTTCGGACTCGCTGGCGTGGAGCTGTTTTTT CASSFGLAGVELFF
16 TRBJ1-1 TRBV9 NA TRBD1 TGTGCCAGCAGCGTGACAGGGGGCGGGAGGTACACTGAAGCTTTCTTT CASSVTGGGRYTEAFF
14 TRBJ2-1 TRBV14 NA NA TGTGCCAGCAGCCCCACCCGACCCACAGCCGAGCAGTTCTTC CASSPTRPTAEQFF
13 TRBJ1-5 TRBV4-1 NA NA TGCGCCAGCAGCCAGGGCCTGGATCAGCCCCAGCATTTT CASSQGLDQPQHF
14 TRBJ1-6 TRBV9 NA NA TGTGCCAGCAGCACCTCACCTCAAGCTTCACCCCTCCACTTT CASSTSPQASPLHF